Here is one T cell receptor beta chain with its context. Its antigen is not known. The sample is drawn from a study of beta chain features in type 1 diabetes. Study-wide background: Sorted cell examination encompassed approximately 98,000,000 cells across all samples. Findings and limits, study-wide: Moderately but significantly shorter TCRB CDR3s were found in Type 1 diabetes patients in all four CD4+ subsets. Relative to healthy donors, patients appeared to have naive, central memory and Treg TCRB repertoires that were more similar.

Expressed TCRB transcripts were sequenced because the entire RNA isolate underwent reverse transcription. The assay was immunoSEQ multiplex PCR, and TCRdb's table has in-frame clones only and misses some. The data hold some 240,000 clones, with approximately 16% observed a single time. Germline assignment: CDR1 MGHDK and CDR2 SYGVNS. The CDR3 length is 12 residues. Trimming pared 4 bases from V and 10 bases from J, leaving 10 bases between. By way of CD45RO/CCR7/CD25/CD127/CD95/CD27, the CD4+ regulatory, stem cell-like memory, central memory and naive cells were sorted. The sequenced sample was naive CD4+ T cells from blood. The origin of this receptor is a man aged 30 to 45 with type 1 diabetes. The gene calls are TRBV25-1 and TRBJ1-4; no reliable D call. The DNA for the CDR3 is TGTGCCAGCAGTGCCCCGTCCGGAAAACTGTTTTTT. Amino acid sequence: CASSAPSGKLFF.